This T cell receptor beta chain originates from a study of blood T cell repertoires in COVID-19. V lost 2 bases, J lost 4 bases, and 15 bases lay in between. The CDR3 sequence is 15 residues long. Germline-derived CDR1 and CDR2 are SGHRS and YFSETQ. Data came from immunoSEQ multiplex PCR; TCRdb stores just in-frame clones and leaves some out. The sample yields roughly 250,000 clones, approximately 90% seen once. The V call is TRBV5-1, the J call TRBJ1-2; possible D gene TRBD1, 6 bases. Material for sequencing was PBMCs or T cells enriched from blood (not recorded which). The receptor was isolated from a woman in her thirties or forties with acute COVID-19. CDR3 in DNA: TGCGCCAGCAGCTTCACACTCACAGGGACCTATGGCTACACCTTC. Translated, it gives CASSFTLTGTYGYTF.